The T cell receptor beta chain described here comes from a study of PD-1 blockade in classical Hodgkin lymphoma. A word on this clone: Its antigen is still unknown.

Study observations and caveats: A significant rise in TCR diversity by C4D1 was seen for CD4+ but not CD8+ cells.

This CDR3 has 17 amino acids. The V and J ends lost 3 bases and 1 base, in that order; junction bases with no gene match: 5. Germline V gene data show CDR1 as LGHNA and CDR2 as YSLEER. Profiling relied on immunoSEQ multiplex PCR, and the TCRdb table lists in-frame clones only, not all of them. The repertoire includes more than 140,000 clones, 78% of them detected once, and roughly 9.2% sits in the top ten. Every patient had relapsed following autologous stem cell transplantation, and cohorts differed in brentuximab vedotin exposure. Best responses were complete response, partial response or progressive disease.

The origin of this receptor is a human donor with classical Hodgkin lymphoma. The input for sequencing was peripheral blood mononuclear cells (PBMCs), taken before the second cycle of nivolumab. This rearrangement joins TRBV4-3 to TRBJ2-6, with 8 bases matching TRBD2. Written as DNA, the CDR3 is TGCGCCAGCAGCCAGGTCGGGAGGGCTTCTGGGGCCAACGTCCTGACTTTC. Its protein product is CASSQVGRASGANVLTF.